Shown below are 28 T cell receptor beta chains from a single sample sequenced in a study of OX40 agonist ivuxolimab in advanced cancers. Profiled with immunoSEQ multiplex PCR; TCRdb holds only in-frame clones, not every one. The table includes some 95,000 clones, about 90% detected once. The source was CD4+ or CD8+ T cells sorted from blood, collected in a trial of the OX40 agonist ivuxolimab. Receptors were obtained from an adult with an advanced solid tumor such as melanoma, head and neck, liver or kidney cancer.

This rearrangement joins TRBV5-1 to TRBJ2-7; tentatively, D is TRBD1 (6 bases). Germline CDR1 is SGHRS and CDR2 is YFSETQ. The length of the CDR3 is 18 residues. Trimming removed 0 bases from V and 3 bases from J, with 22 bases in between. The CDR3 DNA reads as TGCGCCAGCAGCTTGGCTTCTCCCGGGACAAATTACAACTACGAGCAGTACTTC. Its protein is CASSLASPGTNYNYEQYF.

The gene calls are TRBV6-1 and TRBJ1-6; 9 bases match TRBD1. V was clipped by 10 bases and J by 5 bases; unmatched bases: 3. The CDR3 runs 13 residues. Germline V CDR1 and CDR2: MNHNS, SASEGT. The CDR3 coding sequence is TGTGCCACCGGGGACAGGGATAATTCACCCCTCCACTTT. Translated, it gives CATGDRDNSPLHF.

The chain links TRBV27 to TRBJ1-4; D remains ambiguous. This CDR3 is built from 16 residues. The germline V gene has CDR1 MNHEY and CDR2 SMNVEV (reference sequence). The germline V and J ends were trimmed by 3 bases and 6 bases, with 17 bases remaining between them. This CDR3 is CASSFHTVTSDEKLFF. Here the CDR3 DNA reads TGTGCCAGCAGTTTTCATACCGTGACAAGTGATGAAAAACTGTTTTTT.

The V gene is TRBV9, the J gene TRBJ2-1, with 10 bases fitting TRBD2. Germline CDR1 is SGDLS and CDR2 is YYNGEE. The CDR3 has 17 residues. After removal of 1 base from V and 5 bases from J, the junction contained 9 bases not matched to a gene. The CDR3 reads CASSVTPIAGGNNEQFF. The CDR3 DNA reads as TGTGCCAGCAGCGTAACCCCTATAGCGGGGGGTAACAATGAGCAGTTCTTC.

This clone was recorded once. V and J are TRBV5-4 and TRBJ2-3; D gene ambiguous. The germline V and J ends were trimmed by 0 bases and 5 bases, with 10 bases remaining between them. The CDR3 loop spans 14 amino acids. Per germline, CDR1 SGHNT and CDR2 YYREEE (reference sequence). The CDR3, as DNA: TGTGCCAGCAGCTTGGGAGGAGCGCAAGATACGCAGTATTTT. Protein: CASSLGGAQDTQYF.

The chain carries TRBV27 and TRBJ2-2; D possibly corresponds to TRBD2 (5 bases). V gave up 3 bases and J gave up 6 bases, with 8 bases separating them. The CDR3 extends over 13 amino acids. Looked up from germline, CDR1 is MNHEY and CDR2 is SMNVEV (reference sequence). The CDR3 coding sequence is TGTGCCAGCAGTTTGGTAGCGTCCGGGGAGCTGTTTTTT. Protein sequence: CASSLVASGELFF.

The chain recombines TRBV7-3 with TRBJ2-1, with 15 bases matching TRBD2. Unmatched junction bases numbered 2, after V lost 0 bases and J lost 8 bases. Germline loops: CDR1 SGHTA, CDR2 FQGTGA. This CDR3 has 16 amino acids. CDR3 loop: CASSLTGLAGGHEQFF. The DNA for the CDR3 is TGTGCCAGCAGCTTAACGGGACTAGCGGGGGGTCATGAGCAGTTCTTC.

This chain connects TRBV5-6 to TRBJ2-5; the D gene is possibly TRBD1 (5 bases). The CDR3 is 15 amino acids. Trimming took 2 bases from V and 0 from J, leaving 11 bases between them. CDR1 is SGHDT, CDR2 YYEEEE, per germline. CDR3 loop: CASSFRAGHQETQYF. In DNA form, the CDR3 reads TGTGCCAGCAGCTTCCGTGCAGGGCACCAAGAGACCCAGTACTTC.

Here the CDR3 DNA reads TGTGCCAGCAGCTTGTCGGGCATTCCCAACACTGAAGCTTTCTTT. Its translation: CASSLSGIPNTEAFF. The genes are TRBV5-6 and TRBJ1-1; D remains unclear. V was cut by 1 base and J by 2 bases, with 12 bases left in between. This CDR3 contains 15 residues. Germline-derived CDR1 and CDR2 are SGHDT and YYEEEE.

V and J are TRBV10-3 and TRBJ1-1; TRBD1 matches at 10 bases. CDR1 ENHRY and CDR2 SYGVKD come from the germline V gene. CDR3 length: 13 residues. V was clipped by 10 bases and J by 3 bases; unmatched bases: 5. CDR3 protein: CANRQGADTEAFF. The CDR3 DNA reads as TGTGCCAACCGACAGGGGGCCGACACTGAAGCTTTCTTT.

The J gene is TRBJ1-3, the V gene TRBV9; D may be TRBD1 (6 bases). Germline V gives CDR1 SGDLS, CDR2 YYNGEE. The V and J ends lost 3 bases and 7 bases respectively, with 17 bases between them. CDR3 size: 15 residues. The CDR3 reads CASSAYRDLSNTIYF. In DNA form, the CDR3 reads TGTGCCAGCAGCGCTTACAGGGATTTGAGTAACACCATATATTTT.

This chain connects TRBV7-2 to TRBJ2-1, with D possibly TRBD1 on 6 matching bases. The CDR3 is 15 amino acids. The V and J ends lost 1 base and 10 bases respectively, with 17 bases between them. Germline V lookup: CDR1 SGHTA, CDR2 FQGNSA. The chain's CDR3 is CASSLEVRTDREQFF. CDR3 coding DNA: TGTGCCAGCAGCTTAGAAGTTCGTACCGACAGGGAGCAGTTCTTC.

The V call is TRBV5-1, the J call TRBJ2-7; 9 nucleotides match TRBD1. The V gene end was trimmed by 4 bases and the J gene end by 3 bases; junction bases not matched to a gene: 14. The CDR3 is made up of 17 amino acids. CDR1 and CDR2 from the germline V gene are SGHRS and YFSETQ. This CDR3 is CASSDGQGSNMYYEQYF. The CDR3 DNA follows: TGCGCCAGCAGCGACGGACAGGGGAGCAATATGTACTACGAGCAGTACTTC.

This clone occurred once. CDR3 sequence (DNA): TGTGCCATCAGTGAGTCACCTCAGAGGGACACTGAAGCTTTCTTT. Translation gives CAISESPQRDTEAFF. The gene calls are TRBV10-3 and TRBJ1-1; no reliable D call. CDR3 size: 15 residues. Germline V gene sequence: CDR1 ENHRY, CDR2 SYGVKD. The V gene lost 0 bases and the J gene lost 3 bases, with 11 bases spanning the gap.

The chain employs TRBV19 and TRBJ1-4; TRBD1 matches at 9 bases. This CDR3 region has 15 residues. Germline CDR1 and CDR2: LNHDA and SQIVND (reference sequence). Trimming cost V 4 bases and J 7 bases; bases outside gene matches: 7. The CDR3 is CASSTTGQGGEKLFF. The CDR3 DNA follows: TGTGCCAGTAGTACAACGGGACAGGGTGGTGAAAAACTGTTTTTT.

This chain connects TRBV18 to TRBJ2-5; D may be TRBD1 (6 bases). The CDR3 sequence is 14 residues long. Germline assignment: CDR1 KGHSH and CDR2 LQKENI. Trimming pared 4 bases from V and 0 bases from J, leaving 9 bases between. CDR3 bases: TGTGCCAGCTCACGAGGACAGTACCAAGAGACCCAGTACTTC. This codes for CASSRGQYQETQYF.

The genes are TRBV4-1 and TRBJ1-3; 8 positions agree with TRBD1. There are 16 residues in the CDR3. V was clipped by 3 bases and J by 4 bases; unmatched bases: 8. Germline-derived CDR1 and CDR2 are MGHRA and YSYEKL. This chain's CDR3 is CASSHPGQVAGNTIYF. In DNA, the CDR3 is TGCGCCAGCAGCCACCCGGGACAGGTCGCCGGAAACACCATATATTTT.

The chain couples TRBV10-3 to TRBJ2-7; tentatively, D is TRBD2 (5 bases). The CDR3 is 13 amino acids. Trimming took 5 bases from V and 3 from J, leaving 11 bases between them. Germline V lookup: CDR1 ENHRY, CDR2 SYGVKD. CDR3 in amino acids: CAISKVAIYEQYF. The CDR3 nucleotides are TGTGCCATCAGTAAGGTAGCGATCTACGAGCAGTACTTC.

The chain has TRBV9 and TRBJ1-4; 7 nucleotides align to TRBD1. Germline V gene data show CDR1 as SGDLS and CDR2 as YYNGEE. CDR3 length: 21 amino acids. The trim removed 3 bases at V and 0 bases at J, leaving 20 bases unmatched. The CDR3 region is CASSAGWQDRWASPTNEKLFF. The CDR3 DNA follows: TGTGCCAGCAGCGCGGGGTGGCAGGACAGGTGGGCCAGTCCAACTAATGAAAAACTGTTTTTT.

The chain employs TRBV18 and TRBJ2-3; 8 nucleotides line up with TRBD2. The CDR3 contains 18 residues. CDR1 KGHSH and CDR2 LQKENI come from the germline V gene. Germline trimming cut 1 base from V and 1 base from J; bases unmatched to any gene: 10. The CDR3, as DNA: TGTGCCAGCTCACCACTAGGGTCGGGGGGGCCGGGCACAGATACGCAGTATTTT. Translating gives CASSPLGSGGPGTDTQYF.

This clone was found once. This chain connects TRBV30 to TRBJ1-2; D is undetermined. Germline CDR1 is GTSNPN and CDR2 is SVGIG (reference sequence). There are 15 residues in the CDR3. The germline V and J ends were trimmed by 5 bases and 2 bases, with 18 bases remaining between them. In DNA form, the CDR3 reads TGTGCCTGGGAGGGAGGACTATCTTTAAACTATGGCTACACCTTC. Its protein is CAWEGGLSLNYGYTF. The entire variable domain, with the rest obtained from reference TRBV30 and TRBJ1-2, is as follows: SQTIHQWPATLVQPVGSPLSLECTVEGTSNPNLYWYRQAAGRGLQLLFYSVGIGQISSEVPQNLSASRPQDRQFILSSKKLLLSDSGFYLCAWEGGLSLNYGYTFGSGTRLTVV.

This chain links TRBV7-9 with TRBJ1-5; D is undetermined. This CDR3 is 15 amino acids long. V was clipped by 1 base and J by 4 bases, with 11 bases between them. The germline CDR1 and CDR2 sequences are SEHNR and FQNEAQ (reference sequence). The CDR3 loop is CASSLESHGNQPQHF. Written as DNA, the CDR3 is TGTGCCAGCAGCTTAGAAAGTCATGGGAATCAGCCCCAGCATTTT.

The chain employs TRBV2 and TRBJ2-5; no firm D call. V was clipped by 6 bases and J by 7 bases, with 18 bases between them. This CDR3 comprises 14 residues. Germline V gene lookup returns CDR1 SNHLY and CDR2 FYNNEI. This CDR3 reads CASSLEVREATQYF. The CDR3 nucleotides are TGTGCCAGCAGCCTCGAGGTCCGAGAGGCGACCCAGTACTTC.

This clone was seen once. The sample has other DNA sequences that encode this CDR3 too. V is TRBV15 and J is TRBJ1-3; a weak D match, TRBD1 (6 bases). This CDR3 comprises 16 residues. Trimming removed 1 base at V and 0 bases at J, with 10 bases between. The germline V gene encodes CDR1 LNHNV and CDR2 YYDKDF (reference sequence). CDR3 coding DNA: TGTGCCACCAGCAGAGCTACAGGGCTCTCTGGAAACACCATATATTTT. This gives the protein CATSRATGLSGNTIYF.

The genes are TRBV19 and TRBJ1-5; D is unclear. The germline CDR1 and CDR2 sequences are LNHDA and SQIVND (reference sequence). This CDR3 has 17 amino acids. The V end lost 2 bases, the J end lost 1 base, and 15 bases lay between the germline ends. DNA for the CDR3: TGTGCCAGTAGTATATTAGGGATCGGAGGGAGCAATCAGCCCCAGCATTTT. This sequence encodes CASSILGIGGSNQPQHF. Full variable domain (outside the CDR3, taken from reference TRBV19 and TRBJ1-5): DGGITQSPKYLFRKEGQNVTLSCEQNLNHDAMYWYRQDPGQGLRLIYYSQIVNDFQKGDIAEGYSVSREKKESFPLTVTSAQKNPTAFYLCASSILGIGGSNQPQHFGDGTRLSIL.

The chain carries TRBV30 and TRBJ2-3; a possible D gene is TRBD1 (6 bases). V gave up 3 bases and J gave up 3 bases, with 16 bases separating them. The CDR3 length is 15 residues. Germline V gene sequence: CDR1 GTSNPN, CDR2 SVGIG (reference sequence). In DNA form, the CDR3 reads TGTGCCTGGAGGGATCGCCAGGGGTTGACAGATACGCAGTATTTT. It is translated as CAWRDRQGLTDTQYF. Using reference TRBV30 and TRBJ2-3 for the parts outside the CDR3, the full variable domain is SQTIHQWPATLVQPVGSPLSLECTVEGTSNPNLYWYRQAAGRGLQLLFYSVGIGQISSEVPQNLSASRPQDRQFILSSKKLLLSDSGFYLCAWRDRQGLTDTQYFGPGTRLTVL.

The chain has TRBV7-8 and TRBJ1-2; D is perhaps TRBD1 (5 bases). The CDR3 covers 12 residues. Germline CDR1 is SGHVS and CDR2 is FQNEAQ. Between the trimmed V and J ends, which lost 3 bases and 5 bases, there was a span of 7 bases. CDR3 nucleotides: TGTGCCAGCAGCTTCAGGGATTATGGCTACACCTTC. It specifies CASSFRDYGYTF.

The chain links TRBV7-6 to TRBJ2-6; no clear D. The germline V gene encodes CDR1 SGHVS and CDR2 FNYEAQ. This CDR3 comprises 16 residues. V lost 3 bases and J lost 2, with 11 bases in between. The CDR3 DNA sequence: TGTGCCAGCAGCTTGAGCCCGTCTACTGGGGCCAACGTCCTGACTTTC. As protein: CASSLSPSTGANVLTF. The full variable domain, rest sourced from reference TRBV7-6 and TRBJ2-6, is GAGVSQSPRYKVTKRGQDVALRCDPISGHVSLYWYRQALGQGPEFLTYFNYEAQQDKSGLPNDRFSAERPEGSISTLTIQRTEQRDSAMYRCASSLSPSTGANVLTFGAGSRLTVL.